This section outlines one TCR beta chain sequence together with its context. This sample was included in a study of blood T cell repertoires in COVID-19. Study context: The United States, Italy and Spain supplied acute and convalescent COVID-19 samples. PBMCs, B-cell-depleted T cells, or T cells were the source of the cDNA or gDNA that made up the material.

TCRdb's copy holds only in-frame clones and misses some; the assay was immunoSEQ multiplex PCR. This table has 200,000 or so clones, about 90% appearing once. The V gene's germline CDR1 is GTSNPN and CDR2 SVGIG (reference sequence). The CDR3 runs 14 residues. J was trimmed by 4 bases and V by 5 bases; bases with no gene match: 4. Source material: peripheral blood. This receptor was identified in a man aged 35-49 years with active or convalescent COVID-19. The rearrangement links TRBV30 to TRBJ1-6; 8 bases fit TRBD1. Here the CDR3 DNA reads TGTGCCTGGGACAGGGGCGTTTATAATTCACCCCTCCACTTT. This sequence encodes CAWDRGVYNSPLHF.